This paragraph reports one TCR beta chain. This receptor's antigen is unknown. The sample holds no much larger clone one base away, and base qualities are not on file. The CDR3 holds 15 amino acids from the cysteine to the phenylalanine. Left in the record is the CDR3 DNA by itself, 45 bases read in frame from the first base. Via the germline V gene (reference sequence), CDR1 is LNHDA and CDR2 SQIVND. V loses 4 bases of germline sequence and J loses 9 bases, and the interval between the two ends is 19 bases. The data belong to a study of radiotherapy plus CTLA-4 blockade in lung cancer (dated by TCRdb to about 2018). With respect to the entire study: Among enrolled patients, 18% had an objective response and 25% to 35% reached disease control. Findings and caveats that apply to the study as a whole: After treatment with radiotherapy and ipilimumab, TCR clones that came from tumors expanded in the peripheral blood. The strongest predictors of response were reported to be early dynamic shifts in blood T cell clones along with a rise in serum interferon-beta following radiation.

In this study, focal radiation therapy paired with CTLA-4 blockade (ipilimumab) was tested in patients who had chemo-refractory metastatic non-small-cell lung cancer. Library construction relied on the immunoSEQ multiplex PCR assay. Imported from immuneACCESS, the table was reduced by TCRdb to in-frame sequences with V and J called. These copies leave out some clones; in studies compared against another copy, an unresolved V gene accounts for under half, and the cause of the remainder is not known. Within this sample are 100,000 to 150,000 clones, with about 83% of them counted one time only. Roughly 5.2% of the sample is in the top ten clones.

Sample: peripheral blood, taken from a patient treated with radiotherapy plus ipilimumab. The origin of this receptor is a human donor with non-small cell lung cancer who had a partial response to radiotherapy plus ipilimumab. Recombination connected TRBV19 to TRBJ2-1; TRBD1 is perhaps the D gene, given 6 matching bases. The CDR3 protein: CASSKGQSPGGEQFF. The DNA sequence is TGTGCCAGTAGTAAGGGACAATCCCCCGGTGGTGAGCAGTTCTTC.